Detailed here is one T cell receptor (beta chain). These data originate in a study of technical replicates of blood from a few donors. Using immunoSEQ multiplex PCR, the repertoire was profiled, and TCRdb retains in-frame clones only, with some absent. The sample consists of some 80,000 clones, under 97% of them appearing once. This CDR3 is 16 amino acids long. V was clipped by 0 bases and J by 0 bases, with 12 bases between them. Per the germline V gene, CDR1 is GTSNPN and CDR2 is SVGIG (reference sequence). This clonotype originated in a human donor in good health. Material for sequencing was T cells isolated from PBMCs. The V and J genes are TRBV30 and TRBJ2-1; a possible D gene is TRBD1 (6 bases). The CDR3 here is CAWSVQLGASYNEQFF. The CDR3 DNA is TGTGCCTGGAGTGTACAGCTGGGGGCCTCCTACAATGAGCAGTTCTTC.